The T cell receptor beta chain described here comes from a study of T cell responses to AZD1222 COVID-19 vaccine. At the level of the study: Second-dose recipients at about 4 or about 12 weeks were treated as one pooled group.

V lost 5 bases and J lost 5, with 18 bases in between. Germline values: CDR1 PRHDT, CDR2 FYEKMQ (reference sequence). This CDR3 is built from 15 residues. Generated by immunoSEQ multiplex PCR, the TCRdb table keeps only in-frame clones and is missing some. This table has 100,000 to 150,000 clones, 90% appearing once. The rearrangement links TRBV13 to TRBJ2-5; D is unresolved. The TCR sequence derives from an adult in good health. This specimen was peripheral blood, taken on day 0 of AZD1222 vaccination. CDR3 DNA: TGTGCCAGCAGCCGCTCGGTAGGGCTGGAGGAGACCCAGTACTTC. It is translated as CASSRSVGLEETQYF.